The 10 T cell receptor beta chains below all came from one sample that was sequenced in a study of identifying expanded T cells in peripheral blood. Some clones are missing from TCRdb's copy, which holds only in-frame ones; the method was immunoSEQ multiplex PCR. The sample carries about 86,000 clones, around 84% recorded once. The specimen was blood. These receptor sequences come from a person aged 18 to 75 in good health.

The chain links TRBV15 to TRBJ1-1, with 7 bases lining up with TRBD1. Germline CDR1 is LNHNV and CDR2 is YYDKDF (reference sequence). The CDR3 is made up of 13 amino acids. With V trimmed by 3 bases and J by 4 bases, 2 bases remained unmatched. The CDR3 nucleotides read TGTGCCACCAGCAGCTACAGGGGCACTGAAGCTTTCTTT. This codes for CATSSYRGTEAFF.

A few counts support this clone. This chain links TRBV4-3 with TRBJ1-2, with D possibly TRBD1 on 6 matching bases. The CDR3 is 16 amino acids. V lost 3 bases and J lost 2, with 16 bases in between. Germline loops: CDR1 LGHNA, CDR2 YSLEER. The CDR3 here is CASSQALGGGNYGYTF. The CDR3 region has the DNA TGCGCCAGCAGCCAGGCCCTCGGGGGCGGCAACTATGGCTACACCTTC.

The J gene is TRBJ1-1, the V gene TRBV19; D is perhaps TRBD1 (5 bases). The CDR3 runs to 15 residues. Germline V lookup: CDR1 LNHDA, CDR2 SQIVND (reference sequence). V was trimmed by 5 bases and J by 0 bases, leaving 13 bases between them. CDR3 in DNA: TGTGCCAGTAGTTCTATTCCGGGGGTGAACACTGAAGCTTTCTTT. It encodes CASSSIPGVNTEAFF.

This clone was seen more than once but under ten times. Other DNA sequences in the sample encode the same CDR3. J is TRBJ1-1 and V is TRBV2, with D unclear. Germline CDR1 SNHLY, CDR2 FYNNEI. The CDR3 sequence is 13 residues long. V gave up 4 bases and J gave up 0 bases, with 6 bases separating them. The chain's CDR3 is CASSGQVNTEAFF. DNA of the CDR3: TGTGCCAGCAGTGGGCAAGTGAACACTGAAGCTTTCTTT. The full variable domain, rest sourced from reference TRBV2 and TRBJ1-1, is EPEVTQTPSHQVTQMGQEVILRCVPISNHLYFYWYRQILGQKVEFLVSFYNNEISEKSEIFDDQFSVERPDGSNFTLKIRSTKLEDSAMYFCASSGQVNTEAFFGQGTRLTVV.

The V and J genes are TRBV15 and TRBJ1-2; possibly TRBD1 for D (6 bases). Trimming took 5 bases from V and 3 from J, leaving 28 bases between them. Germline V gives CDR1 LNHNV, CDR2 YYDKDF (reference sequence). The CDR3 totals 19 residues. The CDR3 loop is CATSRFPQGQDQEDYGYTF. DNA of the CDR3: TGTGCCACCAGCCGGTTCCCACAGGGTCAAGATCAAGAAGACTATGGCTACACCTTC. The whole variable domain, remainder taken from reference TRBV15 and TRBJ1-2, is DAMVIQNPRYQVTQFGKPVTLSCSQTLNHNVMYWYQQKSSQAPKLLFHYYDKDFNNEADTPDNFQSRRPNTSFCFLDIRSPGLGDTAMYLCATSRFPQGQDQEDYGYTFGSGTRLTVV.

This chain joins TRBV5-4 and TRBJ1-3, with 12 bases matching TRBD1. CDR1 is SGHNT, CDR2 YYREEE, per germline (reference sequence). V shed 4 bases, J shed 1 base, and the junction held 9 bases outside the gene matches. This CDR3 contains 18 residues. CDR3 protein: CASSAGQGAVRSGNTIYF. DNA for the CDR3: TGTGCCAGCAGCGCGGGACAGGGGGCGGTTAGGTCTGGAAACACCATATATTTT.

This rearrangement joins TRBV6-5 to TRBJ1-2, with unresolved D. V dropped 4 bases and J dropped 4 bases, with 10 bases sitting between them. CDR3 length equals 13 residues. Per germline, CDR1 MNHEY and CDR2 SVGAGI. The CDR3 region is CASSFQYGYGYTF. The CDR3 nucleotides are TGTGCCAGCAGTTTCCAATACGGCTATGGCTACACCTTC.

V is TRBV11-3 and J is TRBJ1-1, with a weak D call TRBD1 (5 bases). CDR1 is SGHNT and CDR2 is YENEEA in the germline V gene. The length of the CDR3 is 14 residues. V shed 10 bases and J shed 5 bases, with 20 bases lying between them. In DNA, the CDR3 is TGTGCCATCCAATCCGGGACTCAAGGGACTGAAGCTTTCTTT. Translating gives CAIQSGTQGTEAFF.

J is TRBJ2-7 and V is TRBV19; 8 bases line up with TRBD1. Per germline, CDR1 LNHDA and CDR2 SQIVND (reference sequence). The CDR3 runs 15 residues. V trimming: 3 bases; J trimming: 0 bases; junction bases outside the gene matches: 4. CDR3 DNA: TGTGCCAGTAGTATCAGGACAGGGAACTCCTACGAGCAGTACTTC. Translating gives CASSIRTGNSYEQYF.

The chain has TRBV19 and TRBJ1-1; D is ambiguous. Germline loops: CDR1 LNHDA, CDR2 SQIVND (reference sequence). V was shortened by 11 bases and J by 4 bases, with 20 bases between the two germline ends. This CDR3 region has 14 residues. This CDR3 reads CASSQPSLATEAFF. CDR3 in DNA: TGTGCCTCTTCTCAACCGAGCCTGGCCACTGAAGCTTTCTTT. The full variable domain, rest sourced from reference TRBV19 and TRBJ1-1, is DGGITQSPKYLFRKEGQNVTLSCEQNLNHDAMYWYRQDPGQGLRLIYYSQIVNDFQKGDIAEGYSVSREKKESFPLTVTSAQKNPTAFYLCASSQPSLATEAFFGQGTRLTVV.